This T cell receptor beta chain was captured by sequencing in a study of graft-versus-host responses after intestinal transplantation. Study-level information: Recipients obtained multivisceral, liver-intestinal, or isolated intestinal transplants. Each recipient received anti-thymocyte globulin induction, then tacrolimus and steroids for around three years. Findings of the study overall: Researchers found GvH clones in recipient marrow, and some showed up first in ileum or blood. Graft-donor T cell macrochimerism coincided with high graft-versus-host to host-versus-graft clonal ratios in allografts.

The data were produced by immunoSEQ multiplex PCR, yet TCRdb's version contains in-frame clones alone and is incomplete. Of about 5,100 clones listed, about two thirds are singletons. Sample share makes this clone hyperexpanded (1% or more). Its antigen remains unidentified. Trimming removed 0 bases at V and 9 bases at J, with 8 bases between. Germline V lookup: CDR1 LGHNA, CDR2 YSLEER. The CDR3 has 12 amino acids. This sequence joins TRBV4-3 and TRBJ1-1, with D uncertain. The sequenced sample was PBMCs, obtained 300 to 340 days after intestinal transplant. This TCR was recovered from a human patient who received an intestinal transplant, so some T cells may come from the graft donor. CDR3 sequence: CASSQDGEKAFF. CDR3 DNA sequence: TGCGCCAGCAGCCAAGATGGAGAAAAAGCTTTCTTT.